The 30 T cell receptor beta chains presented below share a single source sample, sequenced in a study of spatial heterogeneity in lung cancer. These receptors have no identified antigens. A single record per CDR3 protein comes from TCRdb applying MiXCR to the 5' RACE reads. The sample has a few thousand distinct CDR3 sequences, over 6% seen once. Overall study results and limits: Tumoral mutation counts were tracked by counts of expanded intratumoral alpha and beta TCRs.

Time point specified: sample taken at primary tumor resection. Sequences were derived from lung tumor tissue, sampled at surgery. These receptors all stem from a male donor with early-stage non-small cell lung cancer.

This clonotype came up a few times. This beta chain was picked up by a library intended for alpha chains and is off target, so its count carries little meaning. The chain carries TRBV20-1 and TRBJ2-1, with D perhaps being TRBD1 or TRBD2 (6 bases each). CDR3 length equals 15 residues. V gave up 0 bases and J gave up 2 bases, with 11 bases separating them. Germline V lookup: CDR1 DFQATT, CDR2 SNEGSKA (reference sequence). The CDR3 spells CSARDRGAAYNEQFF. The CDR3 DNA reads as TGCAGTGCTAGAGATAGGGGGGCAGCCTACAATGAGCAGTTCTTC.

This clonotype was recorded at least ten times. Since it is a stray read in a library aimed at alpha chains, this beta chain has a size that is not meaningful. V gene TRBV6-5 combines with J gene TRBJ1-5; 7 bases fit TRBD1. CDR1 and CDR2 (germline): MNHEY, SVGAGI. The V segment lost 6 bases and the J segment 6 bases; nucleotides outside the gene matches: 11. CDR3 length equals 15 residues. In DNA, the CDR3 is TGTGCCAGCAGCCCGGGGGGGAGGGGGCCTCAGCCCCAGCATTTT. Encoded protein: CASSPGGRGPQPQHF.

By its share, this clonotype is medium-sized. The library was prepared for alpha chains; this beta chain is a stray read, so its frequency means little. The chain is built from TRBV2 and TRBJ1-1; D call uncertain. CDR3 length: 17 amino acids. The V gene's germline CDR1 is SNHLY and CDR2 FYNNEI. The V end lost 1 base, the J end lost 5 bases, and 20 bases lay between the germline ends. For the CDR3, the DNA is TGTGCCAGCAGTGAAGGAACTGGCTGGGCCTGGCAGACTGAAGCTTTCTTT. Translated, it gives CASSEGTGWAWQTEAFF.

Worth noting for this clonotype: This beta chain appears as a stray read in a library generated for alpha chains; its size is not informative. This rearrangement joins TRBV7-2 to TRBJ2-1, with TRBD2 matching over 7 bases. Germline trimming cut 0 bases from V and 9 bases from J; bases unmatched to any gene: 8. CDR3 length equals 15 residues. Per the germline V gene, CDR1 is SGHTA and CDR2 is FQGNSA. The CDR3 DNA reads TGTGCCAGCAGCTTAGCCTGGACTAGTGGTGGTGAGCAGTTCTTC. Its translation: CASSLAWTSGGEQFF. The whole variable domain, remainder taken from reference TRBV7-2 and TRBJ2-1, is GAGVSQSPSNKVTEKGKDVELRCDPISGHTALYWYRQSLGQGLEFLIYFQGNSAPDKSGLPSDRFSAERTGGSVSTLTIQRTQQEDSAVYLCASSLAWTSGGEQFFGPGTRLTVL.

This clonotype was observed many times. In a library made to pick up alpha chains, this beta chain is a stray read with a size that means little. The chain links TRBV19 to TRBJ2-3, with 13 bases that match TRBD2. Trimming cost V 3 bases and J 4 bases; bases outside gene matches: 4. CDR1 is LNHDA, CDR2 SQIVND, per germline (reference sequence). This CDR3 is built from 16 residues. This chain's CDR3 is CASSIDGLAGADTQYF. CDR3 DNA: TGTGCCAGTAGTATCGACGGACTAGCGGGAGCAGATACGCAGTATTTT.

By frequency in the sample, this clonotype is medium-sized (0.01 to 0.1%). This beta chain is off target for a library built for alpha chains, so its abundance means little. The chain employs TRBV12-3 or TRBV12-4 and TRBJ2-1; 8 positions agree with TRBD1. The CDR3 contains 15 residues. V trimming: 5 bases; J trimming: 7 bases; junction bases outside the gene matches: 10. The CDR3 region has the DNA TGTGCCAGCAGTCCTCGACAGACAGGGGCGAATGAGCAGTTCTTC. Its protein product is CASSPRQTGANEQFF.

Of note for this clonotype: With the library built for alpha chains, this beta chain is off target and its frequency is not meaningful. The J gene is TRBJ1-2, the V gene TRBV12-3 or TRBV12-4; 7 positions match TRBD1. CDR3 length: 15 residues. V trimming: 6 bases; J trimming: 6 bases; junction bases outside the gene matches: 13. The CDR3 sequence: CASSPTRQGLHGYTF. In DNA form, the CDR3 reads TGTGCCAGCAGCCCTACCCGACAGGGACTGCATGGCTACACCTTC.

Details on this clonotype: This beta chain is a stray read from a library made for alpha chains; its abundance is not meaningful. This rearrangement joins TRBV6-2 or TRBV6-3 to TRBJ1-1; D is possibly TRBD1 (5 bases). The CDR3 is 12 amino acids. The V gene lost 6 bases and the J gene lost 5 bases, with 10 bases spanning the gap. CDR1 is MNHEY and CDR2 is SVGEGT in the germline V gene. CDR3 DNA sequence: TGTGCCAGCAGGACCTCAGGGACTGAAGCTTTCTTT. It specifies CASRTSGTEAFF.

At least ten counts were recorded for this clonotype. A library prepared for alpha chains yielded this beta chain as an off-target read; its size is of little meaning. The chain couples TRBV7-9 to TRBJ2-1; D may be TRBD1 or TRBD2 (6 bases each). In germline, CDR1 is SEHNR, CDR2 FQNEAQ (reference sequence). Trimming left V 6 bases short and J 7 bases short, with 10 bases between. This CDR3 has 12 amino acids. The DNA for the CDR3 is TGTGCCAGCAGTGCGGGGACAAATGAGCAGTTCTTC. As protein: CASSAGTNEQFF.

In this sample, this clonotype is medium-sized (0.01 to 0.1%). Because this beta chain is a stray read in a library intended to capture alpha chains, its abundance should not be given much weight. This chain links TRBV7-2 with TRBJ1-5; a possible D gene is TRBD1 (6 bases). Germline V gene sequence: CDR1 SGHTA, CDR2 FQGNSA. This CDR3 spans 15 amino acids. Trimming pared 1 base from V and 4 bases from J, leaving 11 bases between. CDR3 region: CASSLEQGLNQPQHF. In DNA form, the CDR3 reads TGTGCCAGCAGCTTAGAACAGGGATTGAATCAGCCCCAGCATTTT.

This clonotype was seen more than once but under ten times. This beta chain is off target for a library built for alpha chains, so its abundance means little. V and J are TRBV20-1 and TRBJ1-4; TRBD1 might be the D (5 bases). This CDR3 has 16 residues. The germline V gene encodes CDR1 DFQATT and CDR2 SNEGSKA (reference sequence). V lost 6 bases and J 0 bases, leaving 17 bases between the germline ends. CDR3 residues: CSASGVGRATNEKLFF. Here the CDR3 DNA reads TGCAGTGCGTCGGGGGTGGGCAGGGCAACTAATGAAAAACTGTTTTTT.

This clonotype was observed a few times. This beta chain is an off-target read within a library intended for alpha chains, so its frequency means little. V and J are TRBV28 and TRBJ1-2; a weak D match, TRBD1 (6 bases). CDR1 MDHEN and CDR2 SYDVKM come from the germline V gene. V was cut by 6 bases and J by 1 base, with 15 bases left in between. The CDR3 runs 15 residues. The CDR3 here is CASSPRDTYNYGYTF. The CDR3 DNA is TGTGCCAGCAGCCCCCGGGACACCTATAACTATGGCTACACCTTC.

This clonotype rates as medium-sized (0.01 to 0.1%). With the library built for alpha chains, this beta chain is off target and its frequency is not meaningful. This chain links TRBV3-1 with TRBJ2-5; 12 bases agree with TRBD2. Germline assignment: CDR1 LGHDT and CDR2 YNNKEL (reference sequence). The CDR3 totals 16 residues. Trimming removed 4 bases from V and 6 bases from J; junction bases left unmatched: 9. CDR3 DNA sequence: TGTGCCAGCAGCCTCCCGACTAGCGGGAGTGGGAAGACCCAGTACTTC. Translating it yields CASSLPTSGSGKTQYF.

In its sample, this clonotype ranks as medium-sized. Being off target in a library aimed at alpha chains, this beta chain has a size of little meaning. This chain links TRBV7-3 with TRBJ1-1, with 9 bases identical to TRBD1. Trimming removed 1 base from V and 5 bases from J; junction bases left unmatched: 11. The CDR3 extends over 17 amino acids. The germline V gene encodes CDR1 SGHTA and CDR2 FQGTGA. The CDR3 loop reads CASSLRPGGQGRTEAFF. Here the CDR3 DNA reads TGTGCCAGCAGCTTAAGGCCCGGGGGACAGGGAAGGACTGAAGCTTTCTTT. Full variable domain (remainder filled in from reference TRBV7-3 and TRBJ1-1): GAGVSQTPSNKVTEKGKYVELRCDPISGHTALYWYRQSLGQGPEFLIYFQGTGAADDSGLPNDRFFAVRPEGSVSTLKIQRTERGDSAVYLCASSLRPGGQGRTEAFFGQGTRLTVV.

This clonotype is labeled as medium-sized. This beta chain is an unintended read in a library built for alpha chains; its size means little. The V gene is TRBV29-1, the J gene TRBJ2-1, with 10 bases fitting TRBD2. This CDR3 is 15 amino acids long. From germline, CDR1 is SQVTM and CDR2 ANQGSEA. V lost 7 bases to trimming and J lost 7 bases; unmatched junction nucleotides: 13. The CDR3 loop is CSARIGTSVGNEQFF. CDR3 bases: TGCAGCGCTCGGATCGGGACTAGCGTAGGGAATGAGCAGTTCTTC.

By frequency in the sample, this clonotype is medium-sized. This beta chain slipped into a library made for alpha chains as a stray read, so its size is not meaningful. The chain combines TRBV20-1 with TRBJ2-3; tentative D call: TRBD2 (6 bases). CDR1 and CDR2 (germline): DFQATT, SNEGSKA (reference sequence). V shed 3 bases and J shed 1 base, with 14 bases lying between them. CDR3 size: 15 residues. CDR3 nucleotide sequence: TGCAGTGCTAGGTCCGGGACTGGACGCACAGATACGCAGTATTTT. Its translation is CSARSGTGRTDTQYF.

By share, this clonotype counts as medium-sized. Found in a library prepared for alpha chains, this beta chain is an off-target read, and its abundance has little meaning. This chain uses TRBV6-5 with TRBJ2-7; 10 bases align to TRBD1. The CDR3 is 17 residues long. CDR1 and CDR2 from the germline V gene are MNHEY and SVGAGI. Losses at the gene ends were 2 bases for V and 2 bases for J; bases not matched to a gene: 9. CDR3 DNA: TGTGCCAGCAGTTACGCTGGGACAGGGGCGGGTGCCTACGAGCAGTACTTC. Translating it yields CASSYAGTGAGAYEQYF.

With respect to this clonotype: A library prepared for alpha chains yielded this beta chain as an off-target read; its size is of little meaning. V is TRBV10-3 and J is TRBJ2-1; weak D call: TRBD1 (6 bases). The CDR3 runs 14 residues. Germline V gene data show CDR1 as ENHRY and CDR2 as SYGVKD. V shed 7 bases and J shed 7 bases, with 17 bases lying between them. The CDR3 DNA is TGTGCCATCAAAAAGGACTCCGGGACAAATGAGCAGTTCTTC. Protein: CAIKKDSGTNEQFF.

In this sample, this clonotype turned up many times. Little can be read into the size of this beta chain, an off-target read in a library designed for alpha chains. The chain links TRBV20-1 to TRBJ2-2; perhaps TRBD2 as D (6 bases). The V end lost 0 bases, the J end lost 5 bases, and 13 bases lay between the germline ends. The CDR3 extends over 15 amino acids. Germline loops: CDR1 DFQATT, CDR2 SNEGSKA (reference sequence). CDR3 nucleotide sequence: TGCAGTGCTAGAGATGCGGGGTTGGGGACCGGGGAGCTGTTTTTT. The encoded protein is CSARDAGLGTGELFF.

This clonotype was found many times. Found in a library prepared for alpha chains, this beta chain is an off-target read, and its abundance has little meaning. This chain uses TRBV7-2 with TRBJ1-5; weak D call: TRBD1 (6 bases). This CDR3 is 15 amino acids long. Trimming cost V 5 bases and J 0 bases, with 11 bases left between them. Germline V gene sequence: CDR1 SGHTA, CDR2 FQGNSA. The CDR3 DNA reads as TGTGCCAGCAGCCAGGGCAGGGGTAGCAATCAGCCCCAGCATTTT. Translating it yields CASSQGRGSNQPQHF.

This clonotype counts as medium-sized (0.01 to 0.1%). This beta chain came through as a stray read in a library set up for alpha chains, and its size says little. The chain links TRBV10-3 to TRBJ1-1; D gene ambiguous. The germline CDR1 and CDR2 sequences are ENHRY and SYGVKD. V was trimmed by 4 bases and J by 4 bases, leaving 10 bases between them. The CDR3 totals 13 residues. The CDR3: CAISVMETTEAFF. CDR3 DNA sequence: TGTGCCATCAGTGTAATGGAAACCACTGAAGCTTTCTTT.

Regarding this clonotype: With the library built for alpha chains, this beta chain is off target and its frequency is not meaningful. The V and J genes are TRBV13 and TRBJ2-1; 9 bases are a match to TRBD1. The V segment lost 0 bases and the J segment 10 bases; nucleotides outside the gene matches: 4. This CDR3 is built from 14 residues. CDR1 PRHDT and CDR2 FYEKMQ come from the germline V gene (reference sequence). CDR3 sequence reads: CASSLGGTGFEQFF. The DNA of the CDR3 is TGTGCCAGCAGCTTAGGAGGGACAGGGTTCGAGCAGTTCTTC.

In its sample, this clonotype was seen many times. This beta chain represents an off-target read in a library built for alpha chains; its size is of limited meaning. J is TRBJ2-7 and V is TRBV2; D may be TRBD1 (5 bases). V lost 8 bases to trimming and J lost 3 bases, with 14 bases between them. Per germline, CDR1 SNHLY and CDR2 FYNNEI. This CDR3 contains 13 residues. CDR3 region: CASSWGSYYEQYF. For the CDR3, the DNA is TGTGCCAGCTCCTGGGGCAGTTACTACGAGCAGTACTTC. The entire variable domain, with the rest obtained from reference TRBV2 and TRBJ2-7, is as follows: EPEVTQTPSHQVTQMGQEVILRCVPISNHLYFYWYRQILGQKVEFLVSFYNNEISEKSEIFDDQFSVERPDGSNFTLKIRSTKLEDSAMYFCASSWGSYYEQYFGPGTRLTVT.

This clonotype is judged medium-sized (0.01 to 0.1%). This beta chain came through as a stray read in a library set up for alpha chains, and its size says little. The chain is built from TRBV30 and TRBJ1-5; D not resolved. The CDR3 is made up of 11 amino acids. Germline V gene sequence: CDR1 GTSNPN, CDR2 SVGIG (reference sequence). This CDR3 reads CASGDAQPQHF. Written as DNA, the CDR3 is TGTGCGTCCGGAGACGCCCAGCCCCAGCATTTT.

This clonotype was detected many times. Since it is a stray read in a library aimed at alpha chains, this beta chain has a size that is not meaningful. This rearrangement joins TRBV5-1 to TRBJ2-3, with D maybe TRBD1 (5 bases). Trimming removed 2 bases at V and 1 base at J, with 11 bases between. The length of the CDR3 is 15 residues. Germline V gene sequence: CDR1 SGHRS, CDR2 YFSETQ. This chain's CDR3 is CASSFGQGGTDTQYF. CDR3 coding DNA: TGCGCCAGCAGCTTTGGGCAGGGCGGCACAGATACGCAGTATTTT.

This clonotype was seen only a few times. This beta chain turned up in a library designed for alpha chains; as an off-target read, its abundance says little. The chain links TRBV6-2 or TRBV6-3 to TRBJ1-5; 10 bases fit TRBD1. Germline CDR1 reads MNHEY; CDR2 reads SVGEGT. The length of the CDR3 is 18 residues. After removal of 6 bases from V and 0 bases from J, the junction contained 11 bases not matched to a gene. CDR3 nucleotide sequence: TGTGCCAGCAGGCCCGGGACAGGGGCCACTTATAGCAATCAGCCCCAGCATTTT. It yields the protein CASRPGTGATYSNQPQHF.

Of note for this clonotype: Little can be read into the size of this beta chain, an off-target read in a library designed for alpha chains. This rearrangement joins TRBV15 to TRBJ1-2; D call uncertain. The V gene lost 0 bases and the J gene lost 7 bases, with 9 bases spanning the gap. Germline V gene data show CDR1 as LNHNV and CDR2 as YYDKDF (reference sequence). This CDR3 is 13 amino acids long. The CDR3 is CATSRDRAGGYTF. The CDR3 DNA follows: TGTGCCACCAGCAGAGATAGGGCAGGTGGCTACACCTTC.

Relative to its sample, this clonotype is medium-sized (0.01 to 0.1%). The library was designed around alpha chains, so this beta chain is a stray read whose abundance carries little weight. The chain carries TRBV20-1 and TRBJ1-6; 7 nucleotides line up with TRBD1. V dropped 0 bases and J dropped 8; count of bases not matched to a gene: 13. The CDR3 spans 17 residues. In germline, CDR1 is DFQATT, CDR2 SNEGSKA (reference sequence). The CDR3 protein is CSARDLTAGGLDSPLHF. Here the CDR3 DNA reads TGCAGTGCTAGAGATCTGACGGCAGGGGGTTTGGATTCACCCCTCCACTTT.

As for this clonotype: The library was designed around alpha chains, so this beta chain is a stray read whose abundance carries little weight. The chain carries TRBV6-5 and TRBJ2-2; D is unclear. Trimming removed 6 bases from V and 3 bases from J, with 5 bases in between. The CDR3 sequence is 12 residues long. Germline-derived CDR1 and CDR2 are MNHEY and SVGAGI. CDR3 in DNA: TGTGCCAGCAGCCGGGACACCGGGGAGCTGTTTTTT. Translation gives CASSRDTGELFF.

Worth noting for this clonotype: A library prepared for alpha chains yielded this beta chain as an off-target read; its size is of little meaning. This rearrangement joins TRBV29-1 to TRBJ2-2; 7 positions match TRBD2. From germline, CDR1 is SQVTM and CDR2 ANQGSEA. This CDR3 is 14 amino acids long. Trimming took 5 bases from V and 4 from J; bases not matched to a gene: 7. CDR3 protein: CSVSGDFITGELFF. CDR3 bases: TGCAGCGTTAGCGGGGACTTCATCACCGGGGAGCTGTTTTTT.